This entry lists 10 T cell receptor beta chains sequenced from one sample in a study of CD8 T cells in ankylosing spondylitis. MiXCR was run by TCRdb on the 5' RACE reads, yielding one entry per CDR3 protein. The sample includes more than 150,000 distinct CDR3 sequences, over 10% of them seen just once. Material: blood, either unsorted or a sorted T cell fraction (not recorded which). The receptor source for this set is a female donor with ankylosing spondylitis or in good health (not recorded which).

This clonotype was recorded many times. The chain employs TRBV29-1 and TRBJ1-1; perhaps TRBD1 as D (6 bases). Germline V gene data show CDR1 as SQVTM and CDR2 as ANQGSEA. Trimming pared 6 bases from V and 2 bases from J, leaving 13 bases between. This CDR3 is 13 amino acids long. CDR3 DNA sequence: TGCAGCGTAGACTTAGGGGGAAACACTGAAGCTTTCTTT. Its translation is CSVDLGGNTEAFF. The full variable domain, its missing parts supplied by reference TRBV29-1 and TRBJ1-1, is SAVISQKPSRDICQRGTSLTIQCQVDSQVTMMFWYRQQPGQSLTLIATANQGSEATYESGFVIDKFPISRPNLTFSTLTVSNMSPEDSSIYLCSVDLGGNTEAFFGQGTRLTVV.

This chain uses TRBV20-1 with TRBJ2-5, with D hard to call. The CDR3 extends over 15 amino acids. V was trimmed by 0 bases and J by 3 bases, leaving 14 bases between them. Germline V gives CDR1 DFQATT, CDR2 SNEGSKA (reference sequence). DNA of the CDR3: TGCAGTGCTAGAGATTTCGAGCCAATGAAAGAGACCCAGTACTTC. Protein product: CSARDFEPMKETQYF.

This clonotype was recorded many times. The chain recombines TRBV7-2 with TRBJ2-7; TRBD2 aligns across 12 bases. Germline V gives CDR1 SGHTA, CDR2 FQGNSA. This CDR3 comprises 16 residues. Trimming took 4 bases from V and 6 from J; bases not matched to a gene: 10. DNA of the CDR3: TGTGCCAGCAGCTCACAGACTAGCGGGAGAGTCTTCGAGCAGTACTTC. Residues: CASSSQTSGRVFEQYF.

This clonotype was seen repeatedly, ten times or more. The gene calls are TRBV12-3 or TRBV12-4 and TRBJ1-3; D not resolved. The CDR3 covers 14 residues. V gave up 3 bases and J gave up 0 bases, with 6 bases separating them. DNA for the CDR3: TGTGCCAGCAGTTTTAGGGACTCTGGAAACACCATATATTTT. The encoded protein is CASSFRDSGNTIYF.

Worth noting for this clonotype: The junction and the germline gene differ at one end; a read error may be behind it. This chain's CDR3 is CSASSGGNYSYTF. DNA of the CDR3: TGCAGTGCTAGTAGTGGGGGAAACTATAGCTACACCTTC. V usage is TRBV20-1 and J usage is TRBJ1-2; a weak D match, TRBD1 (5 bases). This CDR3 has 13 amino acids. From germline, CDR1 is DFQATT and CDR2 SNEGSKA (reference sequence).

This clonotype was seen a handful of times. The chain is built from TRBV24-1 and TRBJ2-5, with D tentatively TRBD2 (6 bases). Trimming pared 3 bases from V and 7 bases from J, leaving 20 bases between. CDR3 size: 16 residues. Germline values: CDR1 KGHDR, CDR2 SFDVKD. The CDR3 region is CATSDPSTSVEGTQYF. The CDR3, as DNA: TGTGCCACCAGTGATCCATCAACATCAGTGGAGGGGACCCAGTACTTC.

Concerning this clonotype itself: A read error is possible here, since a much larger clone lies one base away. The chain is built from TRBV24-1 and TRBJ2-7; 7 bases agree with TRBD2. The CDR3 runs to 14 residues. The germline V gene has CDR1 KGHDR and CDR2 SFDVKD. The CDR3 loop is CAASPSGIPYEQYF. The CDR3 DNA reads as TGTGCCGCCAGTCCCAGCGGGATACCTTACGAGCAGTACTTC.

This clonotype was counted ten times or more. This rearrangement joins TRBV19 to TRBJ1-2; TRBD1 aligns across 7 bases. Unmatched junction bases numbered 16, after V lost 7 bases and J lost 2 bases. This CDR3 contains 17 residues. Germline CDR1 LNHDA, CDR2 SQIVND (reference sequence). Here the CDR3 reads CASTFQGVGPRNYGYTF. The CDR3 DNA reads TGTGCCAGTACCTTCCAGGGGGTGGGCCCGAGGAACTATGGCTACACCTTC. The whole variable domain, filled in from reference TRBV19 and TRBJ1-2, reads DGGITQSPKYLFRKEGQNVTLSCEQNLNHDAMYWYRQDPGQGLRLIYYSQIVNDFQKGDIAEGYSVSREKKESFPLTVTSAQKNPTAFYLCASTFQGVGPRNYGYTFGSGTRLTVV.

In this sample, this clonotype turned up once. Given a much more abundant clone one base away, this may be a read error. V and J are TRBV6-5 and TRBJ2-5; D is ambiguous. This CDR3 contains 14 residues. CDR1 and CDR2 from the germline V gene are MNHEY and SVGAGI. Between the trimmed V and J ends, which lost 0 bases and 9 bases, there was a span of 14 bases. The CDR3 here is CASSYSSGFEAQYF. The CDR3 nucleotides read TGTGCCAGCAGTTACTCCTCAGGTTTTGAGGCCCAGTACTTC.

This clonotype was seen repeatedly, ten times or more. The chain joins TRBV5-1 to TRBJ2-7; 11 bases line up with TRBD2. CDR3 length: 15 amino acids. Germline CDR1 is SGHRS and CDR2 is YFSETQ. Losses at the gene ends were 0 bases for V and 5 bases for J; bases not matched to a gene: 4. CDR3 region: CASSLATSGRDEQYF. For the CDR3, the DNA is TGCGCCAGCAGCTTGGCCACTAGCGGGAGAGACGAGCAGTACTTC.